This passage covers 7 T cell receptor beta chains from one sample sequenced in a study of blood T cell repertoires in COVID-19 (dated by TCRdb to between 2020 and 2021). The receptor library was made with the immunoSEQ multiplex PCR assay. The source is immuneACCESS, and TCRdb retained only in-frame sequences with V and J called. Part of the clones is not carried over; for the studies checked, unresolved V genes explain less than half of this, and the remainder is unexplained. This sample has around 260,000 clones in its table, and approximately 82% of those were observed once. Jointly, the top ten make up about 4.6% of the sample. Sequenced sample: peripheral blood. These receptors originate from a man aged 60-69 years who had recovered from COVID-19.

This chain joins TRBV6-1 and TRBJ1-5; no clear D. Germline lookup yields CDR1 MNHNS and CDR2 SASEGT. V was pared by 2 bases and J by 9 bases, with 11 bases between. This CDR3 is built from 13 residues. The CDR3 sequence: CASSENGEGPQHF. The CDR3 region has the DNA TGTGCCAGCAGTGAAAACGGTGAGGGGCCCCAGCATTTT.

The chain combines TRBV5-4 with TRBJ1-4, with D uncertain. Germline-derived CDR1 and CDR2 are SGHNT and YYREEE (reference sequence). The CDR3 runs 14 residues. Between the trimmed V and J ends, which lost 2 bases and 4 bases, there was a span of 9 bases. The DNA for the CDR3 is TGTGCCAGCAGCTTAGGCGGGTTTAATGAAAAACTGTTTTTT. Protein: CASSLGGFNEKLFF. The whole variable domain, filled in from reference TRBV5-4 and TRBJ1-4, reads ETGVTQSPTHLIKTRGQQVTLRCSSQSGHNTVSWYQQALGQGPQFIFQYYREEENGRGNFPPRFSGLQFPNYSSELNVNALELDDSALYLCASSLGGFNEKLFFGSGTQLSVL.

The rearrangement links TRBV19 to TRBJ1-2, with TRBD1 identical over 8 bases. Trimming took 2 bases from V and 3 from J; bases not matched to a gene: 5. Germline assignment: CDR1 LNHDA and CDR2 SQIVND (reference sequence). This CDR3 has 15 amino acids. CDR3: CASSISQGAHYGYTF. CDR3 DNA: TGTGCCAGTAGTATAAGCCAGGGGGCTCACTATGGCTACACCTTC.

The genes are TRBV28 and TRBJ2-3; 15 positions agree with TRBD2. CDR1 is MDHEN, CDR2 SYDVKM, per germline. The CDR3 sequence is 17 residues long. V was clipped by 6 bases and J by 5 bases; unmatched bases: 9. This chain's CDR3 is CASRTQRTSGGVDTQYF. The CDR3 DNA is TGTGCCAGCAGAACGCAGCGGACTAGCGGGGGGGTAGATACGCAGTATTTT.

This chain joins TRBV28 and TRBJ2-2, with D possibly TRBD1 on 6 matching bases. CDR1 is MDHEN and CDR2 is SYDVKM in the germline V gene. Trimming removed 8 bases from V and 5 bases from J, with 9 bases in between. The CDR3 length is 12 residues. The CDR3 DNA is TGTGCCAGCCACACAGGGACCGGGGAGCTGTTTTTT. Translation: CASHTGTGELFF.

The chain joins TRBV5-1 to TRBJ1-2; no reliable D call. The germline V and J ends were trimmed by 1 base and 4 bases, with 11 bases remaining between them. The CDR3 extends over 14 amino acids. The V gene's germline CDR1 is SGHRS and CDR2 YFSETQ. The CDR3 sequence is CASSLKADLYGYTF. For the CDR3, the DNA is TGCGCCAGCAGCTTGAAGGCGGATCTCTATGGCTACACCTTC.

This chain links TRBV19 with TRBJ1-5; D possibly corresponds to TRBD1 (5 bases). The V end was cut by 7 bases, the J end by 4 bases, with 14 bases between. There are 14 residues in the CDR3. The V gene's germline CDR1 is LNHDA and CDR2 SQIVND (reference sequence). DNA of the CDR3: TGTGCCAGTAAAACCCAGGGTGTAAATCAGCCCCAGCATTTT. Translated: CASKTQGVNQPQHF.